The following is a T cell receptor (beta chain) sequence with its context. Its antigen is still unknown. The data originate from a study of identical twins. Points from the study as a whole: Carriage of fewer insertions was seen in abundant cord blood beta clonotypes, whereas memory repertoires showed none. Compared with models, monozygotic twins showed more out-of-frame TCR alpha sharing.

Healthy Caucasians supplied all donations. CDR3 length: 14 amino acids. V was cut by 0 bases and J by 9 bases, with 13 bases left in between. Germline V lookup: CDR1 SGHDT, CDR2 YYEEEE. One entry per CDR3 protein, called by TCRdb with MiXCR from the 5' RACE reads. Of about 480,000 distinct CDR3 sequences in the sample, around 14% were seen once. The same data also went into a second study, on yellow fever vaccine responses in identical twins.

This chain connects TRBV5-6 to TRBJ2-1, with D unresolved. Source material: CD4+ T cells sorted from blood. The origin of this receptor is a woman in her late teens or twenties in good health. This CDR3 is CASSLATGFGEQFF. The CDR3 DNA follows: TGTGCCAGCAGCTTGGCCACGGGTTTCGGTGAGCAGTTCTTC. The variable domain in full, completed from reference TRBV5-6 and TRBJ2-1, reads DAGVTQSPTHLIKTRGQQVTLRCSPKSGHDTVSWYQQALGQGPQFIFQYYEEEERQRGNFPDRFSGHQFPNYSSELNVNALLLGDSALYLCASSLATGFGEQFFGPGTRLTVL.